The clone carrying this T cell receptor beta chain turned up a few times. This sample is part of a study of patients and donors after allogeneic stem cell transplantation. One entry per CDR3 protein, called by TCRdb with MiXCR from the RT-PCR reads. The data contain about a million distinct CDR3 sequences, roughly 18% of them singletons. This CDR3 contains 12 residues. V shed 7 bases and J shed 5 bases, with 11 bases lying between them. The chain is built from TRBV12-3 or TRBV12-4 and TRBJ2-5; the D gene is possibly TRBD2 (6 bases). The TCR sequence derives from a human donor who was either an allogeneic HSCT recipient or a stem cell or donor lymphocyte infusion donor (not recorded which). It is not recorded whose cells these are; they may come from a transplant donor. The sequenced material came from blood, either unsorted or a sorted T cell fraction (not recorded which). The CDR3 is CASTTAGETQYF. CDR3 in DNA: TGTGCCAGCACCACGGCGGGGGAGACCCAGTACTTC.